Below, 19 T cell receptor beta chains from the same sample are listed, as sequenced in a study of spatial heterogeneity in lung cancer. TCRdb used MiXCR to reprocess the 5' RACE reads, holding one entry per CDR3 protein. The sample yields approximately 50,000 distinct CDR3 sequences, around 7.7% seen once. Time point described: blood at routine non-recurrence follow-up after resection. The study sequenced unsorted whole RNA from tumor, nontumor lung or frozen PBMC. The starting material was PBMCs, obtained at follow-up. The receptors were gathered from a female donor with early-stage non-small cell lung cancer.

In its sample, this clonotype was seen a few times. The V and J genes are TRBV11-2 and TRBJ1-6; 7 nucleotides align to TRBD1. CDR3 length: 12 amino acids. Looked up from germline, CDR1 is SGHAT and CDR2 is FQNNGV. Unmatched junction bases numbered 5, after V lost 5 bases and J lost 13 bases. CDR3 loop: CASSPDRVPLHF. The CDR3 DNA is TGTGCCAGCAGCCCCGACAGGGTGCCCCTCCACTTT.

This clonotype was seen many times. This sequence joins TRBV10-3 and TRBJ2-5; D call uncertain. The CDR3 totals 15 residues. The V and J ends lost 0 bases and 2 bases respectively, with 10 bases between them. CDR1 ENHRY and CDR2 SYGVKD come from the germline V gene. The CDR3 spells CAISESQLEQETQYF. CDR3 bases: TGTGCCATCAGTGAGTCGCAGCTAGAACAAGAGACCCAGTACTTC.

This clonotype was seen a handful of times. The rearrangement joins TRBV3-1 to TRBJ2-1; D is ambiguous. The V end lost 1 base, the J end lost 12 bases, and 10 bases lay between the germline ends. Germline V gene data show CDR1 as LGHDT and CDR2 as YNNKEL (reference sequence). CDR3 length: 12 residues. This CDR3 reads CASSQVNELQFF. CDR3 bases: TGTGCCAGCAGCCAAGTAAACGAGTTGCAGTTCTTC.

This clonotype has ten or more counts. This sequence joins TRBV7-8 and TRBJ2-1; D is undetermined. V lost 3 bases and J 0 bases, leaving 6 bases between the germline ends. The germline gives CDR1 SGHVS, CDR2 FQNEAQ. The CDR3 extends over 14 amino acids. CDR3 loop: CASSFESSYNEQFF. CDR3 sequence (DNA): TGTGCCAGCAGCTTTGAAAGCTCCTACAATGAGCAGTTCTTC.

The chain is built from TRBV4-1 and TRBJ2-3; 10 positions agree with TRBD2. The CDR3 loop spans 16 amino acids. Per the germline V gene, CDR1 is MGHRA and CDR2 is YSYEKL. V gave up 0 bases and J gave up 4 bases; unmatched junction bases: 4. The DNA of the CDR3 is TGCGCCAGCAGCCAAGACACAGCGGGAGGGGCAGATACGCAGTATTTT. It yields the protein CASSQDTAGGADTQYF.

The sample holds many counts of this clonotype. The rearrangement joins TRBV7-9 to TRBJ1-5; D is undetermined. Looked up from germline, CDR1 is SEHNR and CDR2 is FQNEAQ (reference sequence). Trimming left V 6 bases short and J 4 bases short, with 10 bases between. CDR3 length equals 13 residues. The CDR3 reads CASSDGSNQPQHF. The CDR3 coding sequence is TGTGCCAGCAGTGATGGGAGTAATCAGCCCCAGCATTTT.

This clonotype was seen ten or more times. The chain couples TRBV4-3 to TRBJ1-6; D remains unclear. Per the germline V gene, CDR1 is LGHNA and CDR2 is YSLEER. This CDR3 region has 15 residues. The germline V and J ends were trimmed by 0 bases and 6 bases, with 9 bases remaining between them. The CDR3 is CASSQDPAVNSPLHF. The CDR3 region has the DNA TGCGCCAGCAGCCAAGATCCGGCGGTTAATTCACCCCTCCACTTT.

This clonotype was seen ten or more times. The chain employs TRBV12-3 or TRBV12-4 and TRBJ2-3; D possibly corresponds to TRBD1 (6 bases). V lost 7 bases to trimming and J lost 2 bases, with 10 bases between them. The CDR3 has 13 amino acids. CDR3 DNA sequence: TGTGCCAGCAATCGACAGGACACAGATACGCAGTATTTT. Translated: CASNRQDTDTQYF.

This clonotype was counted ten times or more. V is TRBV5-1 and J is TRBJ1-3; the D is unclear. Trimming removed 0 bases at V and 0 bases at J, with 4 bases between. Germline V gene sequence: CDR1 SGHRS, CDR2 YFSETQ. This CDR3 spans 14 amino acids. CDR3 residues: CASSLASSGNTIYF. In nucleotides, the CDR3 is TGCGCCAGCAGCTTGGCAAGCTCTGGAAACACCATATATTTT.

The sample holds many counts of this clonotype. The chain recombines TRBV2 with TRBJ2-6; perhaps TRBD2 as D (6 bases). The germline V gene encodes CDR1 SNHLY and CDR2 FYNNEI. With 11 bases removed from V and 0 bases from J, the gap between germline ends came to 8 bases. This CDR3 has 13 residues. For the CDR3, the DNA is TGTGCCGGACTAATCTCTGGGGCCAACGTCCTGACTTTC. Amino acids: CAGLISGANVLTF. Full variable domain (remainder filled in from reference TRBV2 and TRBJ2-6): EPEVTQTPSHQVTQMGQEVILRCVPISNHLYFYWYRQILGQKVEFLVSFYNNEISEKSEIFDDQFSVERPDGSNFTLKIRSTKLEDSAMYFCAGLISGANVLTFGAGSRLTVL.

This clonotype was detected ten times or more. CDR3 loop: CASGLLETQYF. CDR3 DNA sequence: TGTGCTAGTGGTTTGCTGGAGACCCAGTACTTC. The gene calls are TRBV12-5 and TRBJ2-5, with D unclear. The CDR3 contains 11 residues. The germline V gene encodes CDR1 LGHNT and CDR2 FRNRAP. Between the trimmed V and J ends, which lost 2 bases and 5 bases, there was a span of 3 bases.

This clonotype was counted many times. The gene calls are TRBV27 and TRBJ2-1; D is uncertain. The V and J ends lost 3 bases and 8 bases respectively, with 11 bases between them. There are 13 residues in the CDR3. CDR1 is MNHEY, CDR2 SMNVEV, per germline (reference sequence). The CDR3, as DNA: TGTGCCAGCAGTTTGGGCAGTGTCCATGAGCAGTTCTTC. Translated: CASSLGSVHEQFF.

This clonotype showed up many times. The chain has TRBV25-1 and TRBJ2-7, with 8 bases aligning to TRBD2. The CDR3 sequence is 16 residues long. Unmatched junction bases numbered 8, after V lost 1 base and J lost 3 bases. In germline, CDR1 is MGHDK, CDR2 SYGVNS. Written as DNA, the CDR3 is TGTGCCAGCAGTGAATTGATAGTAGCGGGGAACTACGAGCAGTACTTC. Translation: CASSELIVAGNYEQYF.

This clonotype was seen at least ten times. The chain is built from TRBV7-3 and TRBJ2-1, with no clear D. Germline V gene sequence: CDR1 SGHTA, CDR2 FQGTGA. The CDR3 runs to 14 residues. The V end was cut by 0 bases, the J end by 5 bases, with 8 bases between. Here the CDR3 DNA reads TGTGCCAGCAGCTTAACTGGAGCTAACAATGAGCAGTTCTTC. As protein: CASSLTGANNEQFF.

J is TRBJ2-5 and V is TRBV7-2; D is unresolved. CDR3 size: 13 residues. V was clipped by 5 bases and J by 5 bases, with 12 bases between them. The germline V gene has CDR1 SGHTA and CDR2 FQGNSA. This chain's CDR3 is CASSRNTLETQYF. The DNA for the CDR3 is TGTGCCAGCAGCCGGAATACGCTGGAGACCCAGTACTTC.

This clonotype showed up many times. The chain employs TRBV7-9 and TRBJ1-2; D is unclear. The CDR3 is made up of 14 amino acids. With 0 bases removed from V and 6 bases from J, the gap between germline ends came to 11 bases. Germline V gene data show CDR1 as SEHNR and CDR2 as FQNEAQ (reference sequence). The CDR3 region has the DNA TGTGCCAGCAGCTTAGCGGGAGCGCGCGATGGCTACACCTTC. This codes for CASSLAGARDGYTF.

The chain is built from TRBV3-1 and TRBJ2-7; maybe TRBD1 (5 bases). V lost 4 bases and J lost 3, with 13 bases in between. This CDR3 region has 14 residues. CDR1 and CDR2 (germline): LGHDT, YNNKEL (reference sequence). The CDR3 region has the DNA TGTGCCAGCAGCCTTCCAGGGTTGGACTACGAGCAGTACTTC. Encoded protein: CASSLPGLDYEQYF.

This clonotype was found many times. V and J are TRBV24-1 and TRBJ2-3; the D gene is possibly TRBD1 (6 bases). The length of the CDR3 is 16 residues. CDR1 and CDR2 (germline): KGHDR, SFDVKD. The germline V and J ends were trimmed by 3 bases and 10 bases, with 22 bases remaining between them. The CDR3 coding sequence is TGTGCCACCAGTGATGCCGGGACATCGCATCAGGTTGCGCAGTATTTT. This gives the protein CATSDAGTSHQVAQYF.

The gene calls are TRBV6-5 and TRBJ1-1; 11 bases match TRBD1. Trimming at V came to 2 bases and at J to 2 bases, leaving 4 bases not matched to a gene. The CDR3 has 16 amino acids. Germline CDR1 MNHEY, CDR2 SVGAGI. In DNA, the CDR3 is TGTGCCAGCAGTTACCGGGACAGGGGGTTTAACACTGAAGCTTTCTTT. It encodes CASSYRDRGFNTEAFF.